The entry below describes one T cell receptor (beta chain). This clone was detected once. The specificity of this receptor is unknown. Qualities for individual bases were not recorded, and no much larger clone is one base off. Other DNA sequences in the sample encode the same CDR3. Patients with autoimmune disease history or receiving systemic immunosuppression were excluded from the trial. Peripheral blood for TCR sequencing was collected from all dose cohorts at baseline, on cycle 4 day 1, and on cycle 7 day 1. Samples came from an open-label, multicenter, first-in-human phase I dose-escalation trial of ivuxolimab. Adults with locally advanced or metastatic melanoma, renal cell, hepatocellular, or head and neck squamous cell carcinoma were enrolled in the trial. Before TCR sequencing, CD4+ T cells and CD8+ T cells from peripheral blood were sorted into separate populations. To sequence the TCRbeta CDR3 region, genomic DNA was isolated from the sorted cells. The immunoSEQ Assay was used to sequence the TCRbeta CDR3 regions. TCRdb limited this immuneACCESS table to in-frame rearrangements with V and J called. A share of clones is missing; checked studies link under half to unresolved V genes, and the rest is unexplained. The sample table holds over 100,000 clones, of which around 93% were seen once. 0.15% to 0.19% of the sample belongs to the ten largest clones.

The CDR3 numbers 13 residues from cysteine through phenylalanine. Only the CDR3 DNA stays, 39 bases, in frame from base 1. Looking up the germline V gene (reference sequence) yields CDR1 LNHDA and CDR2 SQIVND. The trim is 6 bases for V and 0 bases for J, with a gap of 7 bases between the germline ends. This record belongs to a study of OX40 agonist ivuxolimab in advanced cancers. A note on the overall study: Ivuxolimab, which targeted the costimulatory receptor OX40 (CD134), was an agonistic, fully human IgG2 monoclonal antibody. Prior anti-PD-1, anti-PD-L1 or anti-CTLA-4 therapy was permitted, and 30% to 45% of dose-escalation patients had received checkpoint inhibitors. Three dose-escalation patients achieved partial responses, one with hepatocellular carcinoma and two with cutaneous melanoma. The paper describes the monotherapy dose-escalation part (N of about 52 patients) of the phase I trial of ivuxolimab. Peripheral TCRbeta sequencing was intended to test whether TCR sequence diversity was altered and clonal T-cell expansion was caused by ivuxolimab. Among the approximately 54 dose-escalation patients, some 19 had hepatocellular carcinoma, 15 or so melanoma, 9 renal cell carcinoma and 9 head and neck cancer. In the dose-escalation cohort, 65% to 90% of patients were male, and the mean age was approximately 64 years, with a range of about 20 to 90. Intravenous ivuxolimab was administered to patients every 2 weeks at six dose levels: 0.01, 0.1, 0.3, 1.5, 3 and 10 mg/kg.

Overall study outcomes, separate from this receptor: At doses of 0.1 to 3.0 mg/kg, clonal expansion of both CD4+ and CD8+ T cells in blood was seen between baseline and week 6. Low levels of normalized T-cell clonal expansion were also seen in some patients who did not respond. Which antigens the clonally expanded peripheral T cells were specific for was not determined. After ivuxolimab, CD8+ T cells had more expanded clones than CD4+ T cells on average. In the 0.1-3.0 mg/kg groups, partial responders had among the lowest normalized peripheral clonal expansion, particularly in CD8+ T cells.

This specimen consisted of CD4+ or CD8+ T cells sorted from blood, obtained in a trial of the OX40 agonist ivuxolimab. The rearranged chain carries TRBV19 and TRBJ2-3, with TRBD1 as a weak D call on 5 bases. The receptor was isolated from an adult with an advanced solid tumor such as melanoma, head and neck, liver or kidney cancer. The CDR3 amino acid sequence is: CASRQGSTDTQYF. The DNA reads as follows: TGTGCCAGTAGGCAGGGAAGCACAGATACGCAGTATTTT.